This T cell receptor beta chain was recovered during a study of blood T cell repertoires in COVID-19 (dated by TCRdb to about 2020). About the study as a whole: Collaborator samples came from the United States, Italy and Spain and covered acute and convalescent phases of COVID-19. The material from the prospective study consisted of cDNA or gDNA derived from T cells, B-cell-depleted T cells, or PBMCs. Deeply sampled blood TCRbeta repertoires from subjects exposed to, actively infected with, or recovered from COVID-19 were included in the dataset. The repertoires were made available in a free public database intended to serve as a resource for research on the immune response to SARS-CoV-2. Samples were obtained from the ongoing ImmuneRACE study (first 160 participants) and from 1,200 or so subjects provided by 6 global collaborators. Nearly every sample came with metadata listing a de-identified subject ID, COVID-19 status, age in years and sex. HLA class I and class II types, where available, came from metadata supplied by the sample provider rather than from assay-based typing. Broader findings and caveats from the paper: The amount of clinical and demographic metadata varied by source and participant and was provided uncurated.

V lost 6 bases and J lost 6 bases, and the count of bases not matched to a germline gene is 3. The CDR3 contains 14 residues, cysteine and phenylalanine counted. Only the CDR3 DNA is retained, 42 bases long and in frame from the first base. CDR1 and CDR2, looked up from the germline V gene, are KGHSH and LQKENI. On this clone: There is no known antigen for this receptor. Per-base quality was not reported, and no clone a single base away is much larger than it.

TCRbeta CDR3 regions were amplified from genomic DNA by means of the immunoSEQ Assay, a bias-controlled multiplex PCR. In the paper's pipeline: Within the assay, amplification of reference gene primers was used to estimate how many nucleated cells each sample contained. Sequence reads were collapsed and filtered to measure the absolute abundance of every unique TCRbeta CDR3 rearrangement. For each sample, productive Simpson clonality was calculated as the square root of Simpson's diversity index across productive rearrangements. As stored in TCRdb, this immuneACCESS dataset retains in-frame rearrangements with V and J assigned. A fraction of the clones does not appear; measured against another copy, unresolved V genes explain less than half of the discrepancy, and the remainder lacks a known reason. V and J calls and clone size are as listed in that table; D and trimming were resolved from the DNA. The sample table holds fewer than 80,000 clones, of which around 90% were seen once. Together, the top ten hold more than 15% of the sample.

The collaborating institutions used their own protocols to collect whole blood in K2EDTA tubes. For TCRbeta analysis, collaborators shipped samples as frozen whole blood, isolated PBMCs, or DNA extracted from either of those sample types. The clonotype comes from an elderly woman with active or convalescent COVID-19. Source material: peripheral blood. The chain joins TRBV18 to TRBJ1-6, with 9 bases in between that match TRBD1. The nucleotide sequence reads TGTGCCAGCTCCCGGGACAGGGCTAATTCACCCCTCCACTTT. This is translated as CASSRDRANSPLHF. Beyond the CDR3, the reference TRBV18 and TRBJ1-6 genes provide the residues; the full variable domain reads: NAGVMQNPRHLVRRRGQEARLRCSPMKGHSHVYWYRQLPEEGLKFMVYLQKENIIDESGMPKERFSAEFPKEGPSILRIQQVVRGDSAAYFCASSRDRANSPLHFGNGTRLTVT.